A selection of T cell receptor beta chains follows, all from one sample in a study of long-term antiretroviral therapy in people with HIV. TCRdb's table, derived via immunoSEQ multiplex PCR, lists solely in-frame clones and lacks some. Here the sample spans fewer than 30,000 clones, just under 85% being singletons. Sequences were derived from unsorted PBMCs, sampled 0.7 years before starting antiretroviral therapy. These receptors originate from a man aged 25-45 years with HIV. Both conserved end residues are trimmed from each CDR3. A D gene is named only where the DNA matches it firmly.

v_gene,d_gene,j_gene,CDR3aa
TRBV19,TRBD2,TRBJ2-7,ASSIGGANYEQY
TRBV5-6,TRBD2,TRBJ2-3,ASSRRGSTDTQY
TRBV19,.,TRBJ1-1,ASSIDVPQGLSMNTEAF
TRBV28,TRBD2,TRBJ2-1,ASSLSGLAGEGDEQF
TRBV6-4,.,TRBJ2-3,ASSAGGTDTQY
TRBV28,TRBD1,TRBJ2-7,ASSLRQGRVQY
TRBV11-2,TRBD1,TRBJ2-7,ASSFRGWQSTSYEQY
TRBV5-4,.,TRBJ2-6,ASSLLSSGANVLT
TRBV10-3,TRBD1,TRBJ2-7,ASEPGQGLWEQY
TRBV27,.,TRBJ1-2,ASTRRGTHGYT
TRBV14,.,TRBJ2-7,ASSPLSSYEQY
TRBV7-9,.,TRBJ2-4,ASSAWGAAKNIQY
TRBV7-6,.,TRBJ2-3,ASSWELTDTQY
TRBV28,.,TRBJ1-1,ASSSTVNTEAF
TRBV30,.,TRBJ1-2,AWSVGRARL
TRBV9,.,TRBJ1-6,ASSVKAGDNSPLH
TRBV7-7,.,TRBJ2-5,ASSFSSIGETQY
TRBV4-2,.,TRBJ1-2,ASSQDSGLGGYT
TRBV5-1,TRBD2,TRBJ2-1,ASSFGLAAVHSYNEQF
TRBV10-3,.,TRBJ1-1,AISSREGGGTEAF
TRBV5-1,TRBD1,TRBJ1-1,ASSLDPTGPNAEAF
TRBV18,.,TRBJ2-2,ASSPRQNTGELF
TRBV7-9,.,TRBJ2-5,ASTQTRTAEY
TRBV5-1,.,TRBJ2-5,ASSLIGNQETQY
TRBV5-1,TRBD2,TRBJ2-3,ASTLNGRASTDTQY
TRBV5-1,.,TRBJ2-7,ASSFGGTYEQY
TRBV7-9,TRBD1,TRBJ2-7,ASSLAGTGSYEQY
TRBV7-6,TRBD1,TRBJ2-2,ASSPRTGSTGELF
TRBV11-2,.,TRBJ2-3,ASSLAGQWGTDTQY
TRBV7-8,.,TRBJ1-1,ASSLGLERRTEAF
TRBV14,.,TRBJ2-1,ASSQDRLWDGGPYNEQF
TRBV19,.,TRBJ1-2,ASSPWTGNYGYT
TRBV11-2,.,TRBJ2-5,ASSPVGYHQETQY
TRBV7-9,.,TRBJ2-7,ASSSPPTGGGRYEQY
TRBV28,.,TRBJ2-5,ASSFNRGSLKETQY
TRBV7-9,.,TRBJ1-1,ASSLALSWNTEAF
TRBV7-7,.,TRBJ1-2,ASTFLAFDGYT
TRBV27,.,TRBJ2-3,ASSGLGLRTQY
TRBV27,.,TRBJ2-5,ASSLGQGPRRGTQY
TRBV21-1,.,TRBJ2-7,ASSKRDRGRYEQY
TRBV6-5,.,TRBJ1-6,ASRDGNSPLH
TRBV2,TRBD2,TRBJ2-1,ASSGGAGGFNEQF
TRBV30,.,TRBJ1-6,AWSAFSGPNNSPLH
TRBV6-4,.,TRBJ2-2,ASGLADTGELF
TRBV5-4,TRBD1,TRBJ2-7,ASSQQGYEQY
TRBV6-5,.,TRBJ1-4,ASSYGPGNEKLF
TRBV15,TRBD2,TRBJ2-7,ATSRDQSSGSPYEQY
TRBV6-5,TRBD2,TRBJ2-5,ASRLAGGVQETQY